This TCR beta chain came from a study of shared clonotypes between healthy human individuals. Naive CD8 cells comprised CD45RO-negative, CCR7-positively selected cells, excluding terminally differentiated effector memory CD45RA+ cells. Worth noting for this clone: No antigen is known for it.

Study outcomes and limitations: Sampling covered nothing but blood. Tissue TCR repertoires likely differ from those found in blood. Relative to clonotypes present in all four donors, those not shared had lower generation probabilities. Sequencing depth was a factor that was expected to affect clonotype sharing among donors. The represented genetic and exposure-history diversity was limited by the small number of donors.

V was pared by 0 bases and J by 2 bases, with 11 bases between. This CDR3 comprises 15 residues. Looked up from germline, CDR1 is SGHDN and CDR2 is FVKESK. Sequenced by immunoSEQ multiplex PCR; TCRdb stores in-frame clones only, minus some. The sample comprises approximately 600,000 clones, 95% of which are singletons, and approximately 0.12% rests with the top ten. Sequenced input: naive CD8+ T cells sorted from blood. The clonotype was recovered from a woman in her 30s in good health. The V and J genes are TRBV14 and TRBJ2-7; D may be TRBD2 (5 bases). The CDR3 DNA reads as TGTGCCAGCAGCCAAGAAGGACTGCCAACCTACGAGCAGTACTTC. It translates to CASSQEGLPTYEQYF.